Below, 2 T cell receptor beta chains from the same sample are listed, as sequenced in a study of shared clonotypes between healthy human individuals. Selected positively for CCR7 and CD45RO-negative, naive CD8 cells excluded terminally differentiated effector memory CD45RA+ cells. Data came from immunoSEQ multiplex PCR; TCRdb stores just in-frame clones and leaves some out. This sample yields 1.5 million to 2.5 million clones, of which approximately 94% are seen a single time; more than 0.9% belongs to the top ten. The sequencing sample was made of naive CD8+ T cells sorted from blood. The receptors shown here come from a young man in good health.

The J gene is TRBJ1-1, the V gene TRBV6-5; a possible D gene is TRBD1 (6 bases). Trimming pared 4 bases from V and 1 base from J, leaving 13 bases between. This CDR3 has 15 residues. Germline CDR1 MNHEY, CDR2 SVGAGI. The CDR3 sequence: CASSSPLQGNTEAFF. CDR3 DNA sequence: TGTGCCAGCAGTTCCCCGCTACAGGGGAACACTGAAGCTTTCTTT.

CDR3 DNA: TGTGCCAGCATCTCTATAGGGGAGGGTTTAAATGAGCAGTTCTTC. Translated: CASISIGEGLNEQFF. This chain links TRBV7-9 with TRBJ2-1, with 7 nucleotides matching TRBD2. Trimming at V came to 7 bases and at J to 7 bases, leaving 13 bases not matched to a gene. The CDR3 has 15 amino acids. Germline V gene data show CDR1 as SEHNR and CDR2 as FQNEAQ (reference sequence).